This passage covers 27 T cell receptor beta chains from one sample sequenced in a study of shared clonotypes between healthy human individuals. Sequencing was performed with immunoSEQ multiplex PCR; in TCRdb, only in-frame clones are kept and a portion is missing. This table holds about 600,000 clones, almost 97% found once. Sequenced: naive CD4+ T cells sorted from blood. Subset given: CD45RA+ positively selected. The receptors originated from a woman aged 25 to 39 in good health.

The chain uses TRBV4-2 and TRBJ2-7, with TRBD1 matching over 8 bases. J lost 4 bases, V lost 4 bases, and 3 bases had no gene match. The germline CDR1 and CDR2 sequences are LGHNA and YNFKEQ. The CDR3 is 13 amino acids. The CDR3 region has the DNA TGTGCCAGCAGCCGGGACAGGAATTACGAGCAGTACTTC. This gives the protein CASSRDRNYEQYF.

V usage is TRBV6-1 and J usage is TRBJ2-7, with D uncertain. CDR3 length: 14 residues. V gave up 6 bases and J gave up 4 bases, with 16 bases separating them. The germline CDR1 and CDR2 sequences are MNHNS and SASEGT. CDR3: CASSETKLRYEQYF. The CDR3 nucleotides read TGTGCCAGCAGCGAAACTAAGTTAAGGTACGAGCAGTACTTC.

This chain links TRBV5-1 with TRBJ2-2; D is possibly TRBD1 (6 bases). CDR1 SGHRS and CDR2 YFSETQ come from the germline V gene. The CDR3 sequence is 14 residues long. Deletions cut 2 bases from V and 6 bases from J, with 11 bases between. The DNA for the CDR3 is TGCGCCAGCAGCTTCCAGGGGTCCCCCGGGGAGCTGTTTTTT. This sequence encodes CASSFQGSPGELFF.

The chain is built from TRBV11-1 and TRBJ1-1; D is perhaps TRBD1 (5 bases). CDR1 SGHAT and CDR2 FQDESV come from the germline V gene (reference sequence). The CDR3 covers 13 residues. Between the trimmed V and J ends, which lost 1 base and 4 bases, there was a span of 7 bases. The CDR3, as DNA: TGTGCCAGCAGCTTAGGACAGTTCACTGAAGCTTTCTTT. Its protein product is CASSLGQFTEAFF. Drawing the rest from reference TRBV11-1 and TRBJ1-1, the complete variable domain is EAEVAQSPRYKITEKSQAVAFWCDPISGHATLYWYRQILGQGPELLVQFQDESVVDDSQLPKDRFSAERLKGVDSTLKIQPAELGDSAMYLCASSLGQFTEAFFGQGTRLTVV.

J is TRBJ2-1 and V is TRBV19; TRBD2 aligns across 16 bases. From germline, CDR1 is LNHDA and CDR2 SQIVND (reference sequence). V lost 1 base, J lost 8 bases, and 8 bases stayed unmatched. CDR3 length: 18 residues. CDR3 residues: CASSIATGTSGRADEQFF. The CDR3 DNA reads as TGTGCCAGTAGTATAGCAACCGGGACTAGCGGGAGGGCCGATGAGCAGTTCTTC.

This sequence joins TRBV28 and TRBJ2-5, with 8 bases fitting TRBD1. The J call may be incorrect, as the DNA end agrees better with TRBJ2-7. The CDR3 extends over 13 amino acids. In germline, CDR1 is MDHEN, CDR2 SYDVKM. CDR3 nucleotides: TGTGCCAGCACCCCGGACAGGGCCTACGAGCAGTACTTC. It translates to CASTPDRAYEQYF.

The rearrangement joins TRBV15 to TRBJ1-5; D ambiguous. This CDR3 is built from 15 residues. Germline values: CDR1 LNHNV, CDR2 YYDKDF (reference sequence). V gave up 5 bases and J gave up 5 bases, with 16 bases separating them. Written as DNA, the CDR3 is TGTGCCACCAGCGCCTCTGGGTATGGGTATCAGCCCCAGCATTTT. Its translation is CATSASGYGYQPQHF.

The chain has TRBV27 and TRBJ2-1, with D perhaps matching TRBD2 (5 bases). This CDR3 is 14 amino acids long. V gave up 6 bases and J gave up 0 bases, with 9 bases separating them. The germline gives CDR1 MNHEY, CDR2 SMNVEV (reference sequence). CDR3 DNA sequence: TGTGCCAGCAGCGGGGTGAGCTCCTACAATGAGCAGTTCTTC. As protein: CASSGVSSYNEQFF.

CDR3 protein: CASSRRTGGGNTGELFF. CDR3 sequence (DNA): TGTGCCAGCAGCCGAAGGACAGGGGGAGGAAACACCGGGGAGCTGTTTTTT. The chain has TRBV7-9 and TRBJ2-2, with 10 positions matching TRBD1. This CDR3 region has 17 residues. V lost 5 bases and J lost 2; bases outside the gene matches: 8. CDR1 and CDR2 from the germline V gene are SEHNR and FQNEAQ (reference sequence).

The V and J genes are TRBV15 and TRBJ2-3; D is possibly TRBD1 (5 bases). This CDR3 has 16 residues. Trimming cost V 0 bases and J 2 bases, with 12 bases left between them. Germline values: CDR1 LNHNV, CDR2 YYDKDF (reference sequence). CDR3 residues: CATSRDGAEFTDTQYF. The CDR3 coding sequence is TGTGCCACCAGCAGAGATGGGGCGGAGTTCACAGATACGCAGTATTTT.

The V and J genes are TRBV27 and TRBJ2-1; no clear D gene. Per the germline V gene, CDR1 is MNHEY and CDR2 is SMNVEV (reference sequence). Trimming cost V 2 bases and J 12 bases, with 11 bases left between them. The CDR3 contains 12 residues. Here the CDR3 DNA reads TGTGCCAGCAGTTTAATCGGGTATGGGCAGTTCTTC. This gives the protein CASSLIGYGQFF.

V usage is TRBV19 and J usage is TRBJ2-3, with 7 nucleotides matching TRBD2. The CDR3 consists of 17 residues. V lost 6 bases and J lost 0; bases outside the gene matches: 12. CDR1 is LNHDA and CDR2 is SQIVND in the germline V gene (reference sequence). The chain's CDR3 is CASSPLGRGPSTDTQYF. CDR3 nucleotide sequence: TGTGCCAGTAGCCCCCTTGGGAGGGGCCCTAGCACAGATACGCAGTATTTT.

The CDR3 sequence is CASSPAGTGRSYEQYF. CDR3 sequence (DNA): TGTGCCAGCAGTCCCGCCGGGACAGGCCGCTCCTACGAGCAGTACTTC. The chain recombines TRBV28 with TRBJ2-7; the match to TRBD1 covers 8 bases. V lost 5 bases, J lost 0 bases, and 9 bases stayed unmatched. Germline loops: CDR1 MDHEN, CDR2 SYDVKM. CDR3 size: 16 residues.

This chain links TRBV28 with TRBJ2-5; 7 bases fit TRBD2. The CDR3 loop spans 15 amino acids. V lost 3 bases, J lost 5 bases, and 9 bases stayed unmatched. Germline V gene sequence: CDR1 MDHEN, CDR2 SYDVKM. The CDR3 is CASSLGGDGWETQYF. The CDR3 nucleotides read TGTGCCAGCAGTTTGGGAGGGGACGGTTGGGAGACCCAGTACTTC. Combining the CDR3 with reference TRBV28 and TRBJ2-5 gives the whole variable domain DVKVTQSSRYLVKRTGEKVFLECVQDMDHENMFWYRQDPGLGLRLIYFSYDVKMKEKGDIPEGYSVSREKKERFSLILESASTNQTSMYLCASSLGGDGWETQYFGPGTRLLVL.

As regards this clone: Other nucleotide sequences in the sample specify the same CDR3. The rearrangement uses TRBV7-3 and TRBJ2-1, with D hard to call. Germline lookup yields CDR1 SGHTA and CDR2 FQGTGA. This CDR3 is built from 14 residues. Trimming stripped 2 bases from V and 0 bases from J, with 5 bases between. The CDR3 DNA is TGTGCCAGCAGCTTAGGCGGCTCCTACAATGAGCAGTTCTTC. It translates to CASSLGGSYNEQFF.

The chain couples TRBV30 to TRBJ2-3; tentative D call: TRBD2 (7 bases). The CDR3 spans 14 residues. Between the trimmed V and J ends, which lost 3 bases and 4 bases, there was a span of 14 bases. Germline lookup yields CDR1 GTSNPN and CDR2 SVGIG (reference sequence). The CDR3 nucleotides read TGTGCCTGGAGGATGGGAGGGGGGGCAGATACGCAGTATTTT. As protein: CAWRMGGGADTQYF.

V gene TRBV28 combines with J gene TRBJ2-7; no clear D gene. Germline loops: CDR1 MDHEN, CDR2 SYDVKM. The CDR3 spans 11 residues. V shed 5 bases and J shed 3 bases, with 5 bases lying between them. CDR3: CASSEFYEQYF. The CDR3 DNA reads TGTGCCAGCAGTGAATTCTACGAGCAGTACTTC.

The count of this clone is one. This sequence joins TRBV6-5 and TRBJ1-2, with D uncertain. This CDR3 contains 13 residues. Germline CDR1 reads MNHEY; CDR2 reads SVGAGI. The V end lost 4 bases, the J end lost 3 bases, and 9 bases lay between the germline ends. Here the CDR3 reads CASSSRQYYGYTF. CDR3 sequence (DNA): TGTGCCAGCAGTTCTCGGCAGTACTATGGCTACACCTTC.

This sequence joins TRBV5-4 and TRBJ2-3; tentatively, D is TRBD2 (5 bases). The CDR3 is 17 residues long. Germline V CDR1 and CDR2: SGHNT, YYREEE (reference sequence). With 3 bases removed from V and 3 bases from J, the gap between germline ends came to 20 bases. This CDR3 is CASSSRLAGLRTDTQYF. The CDR3 DNA follows: TGTGCCAGCAGCTCCCGTTTGGCGGGCTTGCGGACAGATACGCAGTATTTT.

The chain combines TRBV11-1 with TRBJ2-7; 10 bases match TRBD1. This CDR3 has 15 residues. V was clipped by 1 base and J by 0 bases; unmatched bases: 0. CDR1 is SGHAT, CDR2 FQDESV, per germline (reference sequence). The CDR3 loop reads CASSLGQGASYEQYF. The DNA for the CDR3 is TGTGCCAGCAGCTTAGGACAGGGGGCCTCCTACGAGCAGTACTTC.

J is TRBJ2-7 and V is TRBV7-9; 12 nucleotides match TRBD2. Germline lookup yields CDR1 SEHNR and CDR2 FQNEAQ (reference sequence). The J segment lost 4 bases and the V segment lost 4 bases, leaving 8 bases of the junction unmatched. The CDR3 consists of 16 residues. This CDR3 reads CASSSRLAGVRYEQYF. CDR3 bases: TGTGCCAGCAGCTCCCGACTAGCGGGAGTTCGATACGAGCAGTACTTC.

The chain combines TRBV28 with TRBJ1-3, with a possible D match to TRBD1 (5 bases). The V and J ends lost 2 bases and 5 bases respectively, with 16 bases between them. This CDR3 has 16 amino acids. Germline V CDR1 and CDR2: MDHEN, SYDVKM. CDR3 DNA sequence: TGTGCCAGCAGTTTAGAGTCGACGGGGCGTAGAAACACCATATATTTT. Translating gives CASSLESTGRRNTIYF.

The chain couples TRBV2 to TRBJ1-1; 9 bases line up with TRBD1. J gave up 4 bases and V 5 bases, and 5 bases lay outside the gene matches. The CDR3 runs 14 residues. Germline values: CDR1 SNHLY, CDR2 FYNNEI. CDR3 sequence: CASSPQGASTEAFF. In DNA form, the CDR3 reads TGTGCCAGCAGTCCACAGGGGGCTTCCACTGAAGCTTTCTTT.

The J gene is TRBJ1-1, the V gene TRBV10-3, with D tentatively TRBD1 (6 bases). This CDR3 contains 11 residues. CDR1 and CDR2 (germline): ENHRY, SYGVKD. The germline V and J ends were trimmed by 10 bases and 7 bases, with 13 bases remaining between them. The CDR3 nucleotides read TGTGCCACCAAAACAGGGATTGAAGCTTTCTTT. Translating gives CATKTGIEAFF.

This chain connects TRBV27 to TRBJ2-7, with 8 bases aligning to TRBD1. The CDR3 is 17 residues long. With V trimmed by 6 bases and J by 0 bases, 13 bases remained unmatched. In germline, CDR1 is MNHEY, CDR2 SMNVEV (reference sequence). CDR3 in amino acids: CASSPWTGNMNSYEQYF. CDR3 bases: TGTGCCAGCAGCCCCTGGACAGGGAACATGAACTCCTACGAGCAGTACTTC.

The CDR3 coding sequence is TGTGCCAGCAGCTTTGAGTCCAGGGGGTCTGGCTACACCTTC. It translates to CASSFESRGSGYTF. The chain recombines TRBV11-2 with TRBJ1-2, with TRBD1 identical over 7 bases. The ends lost 3 bases at V and 7 bases at J; junction bases unmatched: 8. Germline lookup yields CDR1 SGHAT and CDR2 FQNNGV. This CDR3 is built from 14 residues. Supplemented by reference TRBV11-2 and TRBJ1-2, the full variable domain reads EAGVAQSPRYKIIEKRQSVAFWCNPISGHATLYWYQQILGQGPKLLIQFQNNGVVDDSQLPKDRFSAERLKGVDSTLKIQPAKLEDSAVYLCASSFESRGSGYTFGSGTRLTVV.

The chain is built from TRBV29-1 and TRBJ1-4; TRBD1 matches 9 bases. Germline V gene data show CDR1 as SQVTM and CDR2 as ANQGSEA. This CDR3 has 13 residues. The V gene end was trimmed by 6 bases and the J gene end by 8 bases; junction bases not matched to a gene: 7. CDR3 DNA sequence: TGCAGCGTGTCACAGGGGGCCGACGAAAAACTGTTTTTT. Translating it yields CSVSQGADEKLFF.